This TCR beta chain was captured by sequencing in a study of blood T cell repertoires in COVID-19. Study-level background: Both acute and convalescent COVID-19 samples were obtained from the United States, Italy and Spain.

Profiled with immunoSEQ multiplex PCR; TCRdb holds only in-frame clones, not every one. Of 200,000 to 250,000 clones in the sample, approximately 81% are singletons; the top ten hold more than 0.75%. The sample was peripheral blood. The receptor was derived from a man in his forties with acute or convalescent COVID-19.

CDR3 amino acids: CASRLAGDRGTGYTF. DNA of the CDR3: TGTGCAAGTCGCTTAGCCGGCGACAGGGGGACTGGCTACACCTTC. V is TRBV12-2 and J is TRBJ1-2; the table's D gene call, TRBD1, was not cross checked with the DNA. TRBV12-2 represents a pseudogene. CDR3 length: 15 amino acids.